One T cell receptor (beta chain) is described in this entry. What it binds is unknown. The data originate from a study of T cell responses to AZD1222 COVID-19 vaccine. TCRdb keeps only in-frame clones here, not all; method: immunoSEQ multiplex PCR. The data show 130,000 or so clones, 90% seen once. Study-level results: With dominance at 160-218 and 743-854, vaccine-associated CD4 TCRs spanned spike. Two doses of AZD1222 preceded a rise in Spike-specific TCR breadth and depth. Researchers took repertoire samples only after the peak T cell response had come. Donors, mostly white British, included more females; clonal diversity was possibly underestimated.

Germline-derived CDR1 and CDR2 are LGHNA and YSLEER. There are 12 residues in the CDR3. With 1 base removed from V and 6 bases from J, the gap between germline ends came to 6 bases. This specimen consisted of peripheral blood, obtained on day 0 of AZD1222 vaccination. The origin of this receptor is an adult in good health. The gene calls are TRBV4-3 and TRBJ1-2; a possible D gene is TRBD1 (5 bases). The DNA for the CDR3 is TGCGCCAGCAGCCAAGCAGGGAATGGCTACACCTTC. Amino acids: CASSQAGNGYTF.